This T cell receptor (beta chain) was obtained from a study of neurological immune-mediated disorders. CDR1 and CDR2 from the germline V gene are LGHDT and YNNKEL (reference sequence). The CDR3 length is 15 residues. V dropped 6 bases and J dropped 1 base, with 15 bases sitting between them. The cDNA was synthesized by 5'RACE incorporating 10-nucleotide random UMIs. TCRdb ran MiXCR on the 5' RACE reads and lists one entry per CDR3 protein. The sample shows approximately 66,000 distinct CDR3 sequences, 3.4% of them seen only once. Study results and caveats: HTLV-1-associated myelopathy showed the most TCR clonal expansion; multiple sclerosis the least, below healthy controls. One related-CDR3 cluster, identified by phylogenetic grouping, held the repertoires of 18 of 34 multiple sclerosis patients and was a possible signature.

This clonotype was observed many times. Its target is unknown. The TCR originated in a man between 35 and 55 years old with multiple sclerosis. The sequencing input was PBMCs. This chain uses TRBV3-1 with TRBJ1-1; D possibly corresponds to TRBD1 (6 bases). The DNA for the CDR3 is TGTGCCAGCAGTCTCCAAGGGGGGGGGAACACTGAAGCTTTCTTT. It is translated as CASSLQGGGNTEAFF. Looking up the rest from reference TRBV3-1 and TRBJ1-1 gives the full variable domain: DTAVSQTPKYLVTQMGNDKSIKCEQNLGHDTMYWYKQDSKKFLKIMFSYNNKELIINETVPNRFSPKSPDKAHLNLHINSLELGDSAVYFCASSLQGGGNTEAFFGQGTRLTVV.